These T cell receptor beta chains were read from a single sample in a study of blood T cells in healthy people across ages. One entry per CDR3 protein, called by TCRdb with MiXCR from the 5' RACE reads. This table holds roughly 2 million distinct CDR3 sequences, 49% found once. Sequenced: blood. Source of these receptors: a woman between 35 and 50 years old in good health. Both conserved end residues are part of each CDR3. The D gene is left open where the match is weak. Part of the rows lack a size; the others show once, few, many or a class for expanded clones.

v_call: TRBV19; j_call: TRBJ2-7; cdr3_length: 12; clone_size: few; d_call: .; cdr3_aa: CASSIPGYEQYF
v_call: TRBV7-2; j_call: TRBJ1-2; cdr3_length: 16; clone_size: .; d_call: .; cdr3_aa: CASSLVFPGDYYGYTF
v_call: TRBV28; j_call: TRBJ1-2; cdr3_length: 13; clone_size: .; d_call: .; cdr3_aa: CASSLQDFYGYTF
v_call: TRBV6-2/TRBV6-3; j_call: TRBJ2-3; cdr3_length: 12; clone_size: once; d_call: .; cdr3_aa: CASSSRAGTQYF
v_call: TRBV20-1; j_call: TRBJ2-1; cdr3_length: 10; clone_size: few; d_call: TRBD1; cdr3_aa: CSARVGGWFF
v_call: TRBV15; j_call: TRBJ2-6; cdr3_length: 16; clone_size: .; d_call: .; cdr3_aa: CATRWLGASGANVLTF
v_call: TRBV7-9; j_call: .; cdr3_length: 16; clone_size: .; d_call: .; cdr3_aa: CASSLQLGGLSETQYF
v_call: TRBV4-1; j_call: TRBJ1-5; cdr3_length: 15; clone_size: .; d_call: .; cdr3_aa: CASSQDRGPTQPQHF
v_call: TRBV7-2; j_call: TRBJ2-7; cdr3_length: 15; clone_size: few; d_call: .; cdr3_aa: CASSITGTASYEQYF
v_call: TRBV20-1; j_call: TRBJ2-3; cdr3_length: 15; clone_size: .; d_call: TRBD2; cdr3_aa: CSANEGLAGEDTQYF
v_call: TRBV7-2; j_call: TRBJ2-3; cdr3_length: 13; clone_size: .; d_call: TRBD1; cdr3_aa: CASSFTGVDTQYF
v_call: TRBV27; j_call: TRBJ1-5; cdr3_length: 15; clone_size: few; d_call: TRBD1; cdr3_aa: CASSSLGQGGQPQHF
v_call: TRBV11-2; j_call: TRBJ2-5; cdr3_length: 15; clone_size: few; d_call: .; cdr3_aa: CASSPRGPSQETQYF
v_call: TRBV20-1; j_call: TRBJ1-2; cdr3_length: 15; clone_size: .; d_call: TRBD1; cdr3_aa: CSARVPGQGVSGYTF
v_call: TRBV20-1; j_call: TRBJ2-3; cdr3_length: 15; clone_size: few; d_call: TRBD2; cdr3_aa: CSASGGGAGTDTQYF
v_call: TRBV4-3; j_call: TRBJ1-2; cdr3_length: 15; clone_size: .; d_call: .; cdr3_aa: CASSQGWQRNYGYTF
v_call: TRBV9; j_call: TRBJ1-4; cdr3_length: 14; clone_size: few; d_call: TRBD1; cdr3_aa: CASSATGANEKLFF
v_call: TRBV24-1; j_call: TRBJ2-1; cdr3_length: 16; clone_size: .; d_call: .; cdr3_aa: CATSDPDGSSYNEQFF
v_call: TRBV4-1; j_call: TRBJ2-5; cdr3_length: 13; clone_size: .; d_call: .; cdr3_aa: CASSPPWQETQYF
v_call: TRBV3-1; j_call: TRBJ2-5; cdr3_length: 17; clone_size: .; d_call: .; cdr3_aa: CAGSQDWAVPSKETQYF
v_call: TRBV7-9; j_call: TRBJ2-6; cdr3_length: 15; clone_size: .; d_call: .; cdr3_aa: CASSSNLPGANVLTF
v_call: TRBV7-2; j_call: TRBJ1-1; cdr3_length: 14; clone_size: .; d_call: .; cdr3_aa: CASRAGRENTEAFF
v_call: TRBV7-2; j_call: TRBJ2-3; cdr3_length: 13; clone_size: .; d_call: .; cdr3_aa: CASNERGTDTQYF
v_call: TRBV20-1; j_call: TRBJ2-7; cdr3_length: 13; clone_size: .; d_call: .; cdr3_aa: CSARDRRGVEQYF
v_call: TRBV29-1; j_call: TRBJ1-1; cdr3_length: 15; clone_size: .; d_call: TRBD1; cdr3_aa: CSAKKTGGRSTEAFF
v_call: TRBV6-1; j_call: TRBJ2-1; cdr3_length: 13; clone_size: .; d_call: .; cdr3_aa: CASSRQQDNEQFF
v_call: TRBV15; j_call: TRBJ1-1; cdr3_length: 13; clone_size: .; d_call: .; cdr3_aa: CATSRDRLGRAFF